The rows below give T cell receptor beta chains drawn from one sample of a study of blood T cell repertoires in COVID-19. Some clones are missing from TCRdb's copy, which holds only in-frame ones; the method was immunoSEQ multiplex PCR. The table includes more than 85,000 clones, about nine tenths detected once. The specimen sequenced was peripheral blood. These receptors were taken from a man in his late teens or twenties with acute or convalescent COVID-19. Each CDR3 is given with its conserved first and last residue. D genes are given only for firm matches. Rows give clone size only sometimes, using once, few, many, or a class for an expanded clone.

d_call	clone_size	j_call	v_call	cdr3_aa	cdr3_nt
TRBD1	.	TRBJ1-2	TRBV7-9	CASSFGGTGATYGYTF	TGTGCCAGCAGCTTTGGCGGGACAGGGGCCACCTATGGCTACACCTTC
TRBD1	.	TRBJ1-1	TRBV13	CASSVRPLTGVGKAFF	TGTGCCAGCAGCGTCCGACCCTTGACAGGGGTCGGAAAAGCTTTCTTT
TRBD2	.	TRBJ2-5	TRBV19	CASSLRGGRETQYF	TGTGCCAGTAGTCTTCGCGGGGGTCGCGAGACCCAGTACTTC
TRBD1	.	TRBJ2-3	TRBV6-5	CASSYSMGQGPDTQYF	TGTGCCAGCAGTTACTCAATGGGACAGGGGCCAGATACGCAGTATTTT
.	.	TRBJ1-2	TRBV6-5	CASSRTAYYGYTF	TGTGCCAGCAGTCGGACAGCCTACTATGGCTACACCTTC
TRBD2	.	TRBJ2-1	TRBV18	CASSPRRGTSGREPYNEQFF	TGTGCCAGCTCCCCACGCCGAGGGACTAGCGGGAGGGAACCCTACAATGAGCAGTTCTTC
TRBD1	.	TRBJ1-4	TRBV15	CATSKDRVNEKLFF	TGTGCCACCAGCAAAGACAGGGTTAATGAAAAACTGTTTTTT
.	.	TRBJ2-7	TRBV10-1	CASMAGTYEQYF	TGCGCCAGCATGGCAGGGACTTACGAGCAGTACTTC
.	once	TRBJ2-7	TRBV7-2	CASSRTGAYEQYF	TGTGCCAGCAGCCGGACCGGGGCCTACGAGCAGTACTTC
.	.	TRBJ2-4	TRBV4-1	CASSQDGGAKNIQYF	TGCGCCAGCAGCCAAGATGGAGGCGCCAAAAACATTCAGTACTTC
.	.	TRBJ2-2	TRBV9	CASSVEPANTGELFF	TGTGCCAGCAGCGTAGAGCCCGCGAACACCGGGGAGCTGTTTTTT
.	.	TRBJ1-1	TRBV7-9	CASSTETGIGTEAFF	TGTGCCAGCAGCACGGAGACTGGAATAGGCACTGAAGCTTTCTTT
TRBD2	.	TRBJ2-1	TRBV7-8	CASSRYTGTRESNEQFF	TGTGCCAGCAGCCGTTACACCGGGACTAGAGAAAGCAATGAGCAGTTCTTC
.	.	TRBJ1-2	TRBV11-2	CASSSEGAWGYTF	TGTGCCAGCAGCTCGGAAGGGGCTTGGGGCTACACCTTC
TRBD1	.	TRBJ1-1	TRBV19	CASTPTGTGPMNTEAFF	TGTGCCAGTACCCCAACTGGGACAGGGCCTATGAACACTGAAGCTTTCTTT
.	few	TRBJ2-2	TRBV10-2	CAATRGLDTGELFF	TGCGCCGCAACGAGAGGGCTCGACACCGGGGAGCTGTTTTTT
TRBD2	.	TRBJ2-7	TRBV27	CASTLPGLAHENSYEQYF	TGTGCCAGCACCCTTCCGGGACTAGCGCATGAGAACTCCTACGAGCAGTACTTC
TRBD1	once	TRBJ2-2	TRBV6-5	CASSQGAITGELFF	TGTGCCAGCAGTCAGGGGGCTATCACCGGGGAGCTGTTTTTT
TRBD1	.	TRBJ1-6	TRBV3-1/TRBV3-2	CASNNRGSYNSPLHF	TGTGCCAGCAACAACAGGGGTTCCTATAATTCACCCCTCCACTTT
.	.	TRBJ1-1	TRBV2	CASSEYSLNTEAFF	TGTGCCAGCAGTGAATACAGCTTGAACACTGAAGCTTTCTTT
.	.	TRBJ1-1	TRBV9	CASSVDPGARGTEAFF	TGTGCCAGCAGCGTAGACCCAGGGGCGCGAGGCACTGAAGCTTTCTTT
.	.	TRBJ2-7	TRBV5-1	CASSFQDTDYEQYF	TGCGCCAGCAGCTTTCAGGACACGGACTACGAGCAGTACTTC
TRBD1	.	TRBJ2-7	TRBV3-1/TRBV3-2	CASSPRTGTGVYEQYF	TGTGCCAGCAGTCCCCGCACCGGGACAGGGGTCTACGAGCAGTACTTC
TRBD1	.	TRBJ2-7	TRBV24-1	CATSDSGQAPYEQYF	TGTGCCACCAGTGATTCCGGACAGGCTCCCTACGAGCAGTACTTC
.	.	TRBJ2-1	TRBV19	CASNPSGYDEQFF	TGTGCTAGTAATCCATCAGGTTACGATGAGCAGTTCTTC
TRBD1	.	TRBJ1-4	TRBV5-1	CASSLGQGVYEKLFF	TGCGCCAGCAGCTTAGGACAGGGTGTTTATGAAAAACTGTTTTTT
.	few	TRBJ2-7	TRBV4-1	CASSQVGDYNPYEQYF	TGCGCCAGCAGCCAAGTCGGCGACTATAACCCCTACGAGCAGTACTTC
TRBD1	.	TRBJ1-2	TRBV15	CATSTVSDRGYYGYTF	TGTGCCACCAGCACGGTTTCGGACAGGGGATATTATGGCTACACCTTC
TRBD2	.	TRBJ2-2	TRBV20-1	CSASSSGRVTGELFF	TGCAGTGCTAGTTCCAGCGGGAGAGTCACCGGGGAGCTGTTTTTT
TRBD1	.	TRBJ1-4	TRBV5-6	CASSPGQVSNEKLFF	TGTGCCAGCAGCCCGGGACAGGTCTCTAATGAAAAACTGTTTTTT
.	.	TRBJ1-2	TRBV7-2	CASSLGQGGIWGYTF	TGTGCCAGCAGCTTAGGGCAGGGAGGTATCTGGGGCTACACCTTC
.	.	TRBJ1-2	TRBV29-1	CSVEVGGLDYGYTF	TGCAGCGTTGAAGTGGGGGGGTTAGACTATGGCTACACCTTC
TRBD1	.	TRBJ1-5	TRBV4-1	CASSQVGQNQPQHF	TGCGCCAGCAGCCAGGTGGGACAGAATCAGCCCCAGCATTTT
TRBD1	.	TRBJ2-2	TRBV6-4	CASSPGTANTGELFF	TGTGCCAGCAGCCCCGGGACAGCGAACACCGGGGAGCTGTTTTTT
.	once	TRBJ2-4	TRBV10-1	CASSDRLLSRGSKNIQYF	TGCGCCAGCAGCGACCGCCTTCTGAGTCGGGGGTCCAAAAACATTCAGTACTTC
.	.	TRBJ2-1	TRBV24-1	CATSEGGLNNEQFF	TGTGCCACCAGCGAGGGGGGGCTCAACAATGAGCAGTTCTTC
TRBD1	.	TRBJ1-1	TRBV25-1	CASSVGDRVNTEAFF	TGTGCCAGCAGTGTAGGGGACAGGGTGAACACTGAAGCTTTCTTT
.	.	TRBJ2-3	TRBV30	CAWSGLEKTDTQYF	TGTGCCTGGAGTGGGCTAGAGAAGACAGATACGCAGTATTTT
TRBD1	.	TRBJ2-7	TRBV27	CASSLSRQGHEQYF	TGTGCCAGCAGTTTATCCCGACAGGGCCACGAGCAGTACTTC
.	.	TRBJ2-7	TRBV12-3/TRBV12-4	CASSFGGDYEQYF	TGTGCCAGCAGTTTTGGAGGGGACTACGAGCAGTACTTC
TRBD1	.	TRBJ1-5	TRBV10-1	CASSGGGQGLTSNQPQHF	TGCGCCAGCAGTGGTGGGGGACAGGGCCTGACAAGCAATCAGCCCCAGCATTTT
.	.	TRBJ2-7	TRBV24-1	CATLELEQYF	TGTGCCACCCTAGAACTCGAGCAGTACTTC
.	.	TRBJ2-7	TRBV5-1	CASTSPDNSYEQYF	TGCGCCAGCACCTCTCCGGACAACTCCTACGAGCAGTACTTC
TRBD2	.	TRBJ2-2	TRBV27	CASSSPGGSNTGELFF	TGTGCCAGCAGTTCTCCGGGGGGATCGAACACCGGGGAGCTGTTTTTT
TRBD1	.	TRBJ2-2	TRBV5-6	CASSLSLTGEDGELFF	TGTGCCAGCAGCTTGAGTCTGACAGGGGAAGACGGGGAGCTGTTTTTT
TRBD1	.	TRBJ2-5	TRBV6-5	CASSQQGETQYF	TGTGCCAGCAGCCAACAGGGGGAGACCCAGTACTTC
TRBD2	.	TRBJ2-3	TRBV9	CASSGGLAADTQYF	TGTGCCAGCAGCGGGGGACTAGCGGCAGATACGCAGTATTTT
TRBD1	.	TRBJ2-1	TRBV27	CASRGGDREGEQFF	TGTGCCAGCCGAGGGGGGGACAGGGAAGGCGAGCAGTTCTTC